These 7 T cell receptor beta chains originate from one sample sequenced in a study of blood T cells in healthy people across ages. Combining a sample-barcoded 5' primer with a J-beta primer mix, a second PCR ran for 7 to 11 cycles. TCRdb passed the 5' RACE reads through MiXCR, listing each CDR3 protein once. The sample has 1.5 million to 2 million distinct CDR3 sequences, roughly 50% seen once. What was sequenced was blood. These receptors came from a woman aged 40 to 50 in good health.

The chain is built from TRBV7-9 and TRBJ2-6, with D perhaps TRBD2 (5 bases). The V end was cut by 8 bases, the J end by 3 bases, with 11 bases between. The CDR3 totals 14 residues. CDR1 and CDR2 (germline): SEHNR, FQNEAQ (reference sequence). The CDR3 is CASHLAFGANVLTF. DNA of the CDR3: TGTGCCAGCCATCTAGCCTTTGGGGCCAACGTCCTGACTTTC.

This chain uses TRBV27 with TRBJ1-6; D is possibly TRBD1 (5 bases). Germline CDR1 reads MNHEY; CDR2 reads SMNVEV (reference sequence). This CDR3 has 12 amino acids. The V gene lost 7 bases and the J gene lost 9 bases, with 10 bases spanning the gap. The CDR3 DNA follows: TGTGCCAGCAATTCAGGGCCTTCACCCCTCCACTTT. It codes for CASNSGPSPLHF.

The chain couples TRBV7-2 to TRBJ2-7; D ambiguous. In germline, CDR1 is SGHTA, CDR2 FQGNSA. This CDR3 has 15 residues. Trimming pared 5 bases from V and 5 bases from J, leaving 19 bases between. CDR3 loop: CASSVVSLVGNEQYF. The CDR3 DNA reads as TGTGCCAGCAGCGTAGTGAGCCTAGTTGGGAACGAGCAGTACTTC.

The chain uses TRBV29-1 and TRBJ2-5; D gene ambiguous. Germline-derived CDR1 and CDR2 are SQVTM and ANQGSEA. Trimming removed 4 bases from V and 5 bases from J, with 14 bases in between. The CDR3 loop spans 13 amino acids. The CDR3 sequence is CSVGRPTGETQYF. Written as DNA, the CDR3 is TGCAGCGTTGGGCGTCCTACGGGCGAGACCCAGTACTTC.

The chain is built from TRBV6-2 or TRBV6-3 and TRBJ2-7, with D unclear. The CDR3 is made up of 12 amino acids. Looked up from germline, CDR1 is MNHEY and CDR2 is SVGEGT. V lost 5 bases, J lost 5 bases, and 10 bases lay in between. The CDR3 spells CASSQHNDEQYF. In nucleotides, the CDR3 is TGTGCCAGCAGTCAACACAACGACGAGCAGTACTTC.

The chain combines TRBV27 with TRBJ2-3, with 8 bases fitting TRBD2. Germline V gives CDR1 MNHEY, CDR2 SMNVEV (reference sequence). The CDR3 has 14 amino acids. The V and J ends lost 8 bases and 1 base, in that order; junction bases with no gene match: 5. In nucleotides, the CDR3 is TGTGCCAGCCGGGGACTAGTTGGCACAGATACGCAGTATTTT. Translation gives CASRGLVGTDTQYF.

This chain uses TRBV12-3 or TRBV12-4 with TRBJ2-1, with 7 bases identical to TRBD1. V dropped 6 bases and J dropped 10; count of bases not matched to a gene: 9. The CDR3 sequence is 13 residues long. The CDR3 reads CASSRQTGFEQFF. The CDR3 nucleotides are TGTGCCAGCAGCCGACAGACAGGGTTCGAGCAGTTCTTC.